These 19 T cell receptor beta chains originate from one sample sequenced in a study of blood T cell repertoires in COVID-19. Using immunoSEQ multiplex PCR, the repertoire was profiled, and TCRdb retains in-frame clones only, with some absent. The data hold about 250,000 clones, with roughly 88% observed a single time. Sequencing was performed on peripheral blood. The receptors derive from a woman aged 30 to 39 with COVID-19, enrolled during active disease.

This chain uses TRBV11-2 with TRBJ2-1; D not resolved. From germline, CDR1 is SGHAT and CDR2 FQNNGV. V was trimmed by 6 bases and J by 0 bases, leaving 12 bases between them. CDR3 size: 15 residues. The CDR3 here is CASRKLGGSYNEQFF. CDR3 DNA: TGTGCCAGCAGGAAACTCGGTGGCTCCTACAATGAGCAGTTCTTC.

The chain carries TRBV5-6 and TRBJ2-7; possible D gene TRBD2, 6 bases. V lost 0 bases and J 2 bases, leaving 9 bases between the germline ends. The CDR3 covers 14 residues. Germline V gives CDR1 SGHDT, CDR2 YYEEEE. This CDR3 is CASSLGLDTYEQYV. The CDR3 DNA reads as TGTGCCAGCAGCTTGGGACTAGACACCTACGAGCAGTACGTC.

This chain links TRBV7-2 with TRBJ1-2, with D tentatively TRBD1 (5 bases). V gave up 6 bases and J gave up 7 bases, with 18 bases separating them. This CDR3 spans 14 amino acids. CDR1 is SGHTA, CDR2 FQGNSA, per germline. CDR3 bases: TGTGCCAGCAGTGGTCCCGGTGGGGCCAGTGGCTACACCTTC. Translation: CASSGPGGASGYTF.

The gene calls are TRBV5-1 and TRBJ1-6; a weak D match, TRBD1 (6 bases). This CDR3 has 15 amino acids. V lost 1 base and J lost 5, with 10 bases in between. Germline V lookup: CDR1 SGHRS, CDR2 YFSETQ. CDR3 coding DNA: TGCGCCAGCAGCTTGAACAGGGTAGATAATTCACCCCTCCACTTT. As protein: CASSLNRVDNSPLHF.

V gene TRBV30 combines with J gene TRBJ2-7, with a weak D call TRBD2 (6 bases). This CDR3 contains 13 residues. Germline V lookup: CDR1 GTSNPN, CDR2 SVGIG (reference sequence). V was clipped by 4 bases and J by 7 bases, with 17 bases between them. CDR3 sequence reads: CAWTTGLSREQYV. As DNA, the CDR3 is TGTGCCTGGACAACGGGACTGTCCAGAGAGCAGTACGTC.

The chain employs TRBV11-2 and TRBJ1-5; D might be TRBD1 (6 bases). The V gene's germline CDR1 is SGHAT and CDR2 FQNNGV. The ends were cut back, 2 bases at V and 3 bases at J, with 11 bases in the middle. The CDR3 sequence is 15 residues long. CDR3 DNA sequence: TGTGCCAGCAGCTTATCCGGACAGTACAATCAGCCCCAGCATTTT. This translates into CASSLSGQYNQPQHF. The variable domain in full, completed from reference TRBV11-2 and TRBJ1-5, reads EAGVAQSPRYKIIEKRQSVAFWCNPISGHATLYWYQQILGQGPKLLIQFQNNGVVDDSQLPKDRFSAERLKGVDSTLKIQPAKLEDSAVYLCASSLSGQYNQPQHFGDGTRLSIL.

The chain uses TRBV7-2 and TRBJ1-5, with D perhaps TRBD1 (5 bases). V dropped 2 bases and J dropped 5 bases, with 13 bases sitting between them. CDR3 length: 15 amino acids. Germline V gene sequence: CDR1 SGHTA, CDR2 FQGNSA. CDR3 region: CASSLFWQGDQPQHF. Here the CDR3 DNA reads TGTGCCAGCAGCTTATTTTGGCAGGGCGATCAGCCCCAGCATTTT.

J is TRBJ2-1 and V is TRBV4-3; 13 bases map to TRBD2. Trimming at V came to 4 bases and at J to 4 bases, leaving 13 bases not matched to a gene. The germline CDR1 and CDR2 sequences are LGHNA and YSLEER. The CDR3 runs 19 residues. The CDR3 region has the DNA TGCGCCAGCAGCCCTAGGACTAGCGGGAGTTCCAATGCTTACAATGAGCAGTTCTTC. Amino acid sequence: CASSPRTSGSSNAYNEQFF.

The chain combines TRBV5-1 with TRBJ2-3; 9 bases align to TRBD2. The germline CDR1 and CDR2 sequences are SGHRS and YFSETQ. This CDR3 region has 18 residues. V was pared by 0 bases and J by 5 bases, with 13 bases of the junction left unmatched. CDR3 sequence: CASSLEGGGGRAEDTQYF. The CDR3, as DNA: TGCGCCAGCAGCTTGGAAGGCGGGGGCGGGAGGGCCGAAGATACGCAGTATTTT.

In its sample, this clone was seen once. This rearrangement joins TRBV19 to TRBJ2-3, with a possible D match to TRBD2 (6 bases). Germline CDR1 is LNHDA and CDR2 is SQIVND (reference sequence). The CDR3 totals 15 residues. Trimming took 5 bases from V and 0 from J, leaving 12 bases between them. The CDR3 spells CASSSPAGSTDTQYF. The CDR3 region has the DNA TGTGCCAGTAGTTCCCCAGCGGGCAGCACAGATACGCAGTATTTT.

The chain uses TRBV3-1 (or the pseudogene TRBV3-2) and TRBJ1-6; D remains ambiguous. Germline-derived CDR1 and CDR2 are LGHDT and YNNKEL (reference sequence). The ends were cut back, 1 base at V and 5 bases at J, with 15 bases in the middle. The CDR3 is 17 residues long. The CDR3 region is CASSQAVGRIDNSPLHF. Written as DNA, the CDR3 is TGTGCCAGCAGCCAAGCAGTAGGGAGAATCGATAATTCACCCCTCCACTTT.

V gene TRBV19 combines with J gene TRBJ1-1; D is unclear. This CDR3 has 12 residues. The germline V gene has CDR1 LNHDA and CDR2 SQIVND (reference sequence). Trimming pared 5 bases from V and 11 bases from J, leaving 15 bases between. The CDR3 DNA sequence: TGTGCCAGTAGTCCCAGAGGAGGTTCGGCTTTCTTT. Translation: CASSPRGGSAFF.

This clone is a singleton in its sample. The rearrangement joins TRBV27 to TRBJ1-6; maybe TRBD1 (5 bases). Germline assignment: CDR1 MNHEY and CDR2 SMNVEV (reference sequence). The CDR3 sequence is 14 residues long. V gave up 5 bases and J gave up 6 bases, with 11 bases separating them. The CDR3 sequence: CASSPTVINSPLHF. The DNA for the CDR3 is TGTGCCAGCAGTCCGACAGTGATTAATTCACCCCTCCACTTT.

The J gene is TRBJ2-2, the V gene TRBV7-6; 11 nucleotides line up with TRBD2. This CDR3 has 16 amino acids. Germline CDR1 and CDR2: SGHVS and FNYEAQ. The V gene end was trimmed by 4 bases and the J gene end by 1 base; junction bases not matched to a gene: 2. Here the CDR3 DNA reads TGTGCCAGCAGCTCGGGACTAGCGGTGAACACCGGGGAGCTGTTTTTT. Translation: CASSSGLAVNTGELFF.

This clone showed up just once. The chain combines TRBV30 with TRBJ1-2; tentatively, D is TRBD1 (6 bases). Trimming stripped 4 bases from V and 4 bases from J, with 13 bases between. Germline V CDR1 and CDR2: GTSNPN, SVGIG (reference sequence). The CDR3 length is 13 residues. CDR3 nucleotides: TGTGCCTGGAATGAGGGGGTAGGCTATGGCTACACCTTC. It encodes CAWNEGVGYGYTF.

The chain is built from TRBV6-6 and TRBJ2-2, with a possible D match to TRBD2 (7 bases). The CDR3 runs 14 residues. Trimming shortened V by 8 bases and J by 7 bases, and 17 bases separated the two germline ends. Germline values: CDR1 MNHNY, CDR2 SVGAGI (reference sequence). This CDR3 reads CASVVREGVGELFF. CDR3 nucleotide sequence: TGTGCCAGCGTGGTCAGGGAGGGGGTCGGGGAGCTGTTTTTT.

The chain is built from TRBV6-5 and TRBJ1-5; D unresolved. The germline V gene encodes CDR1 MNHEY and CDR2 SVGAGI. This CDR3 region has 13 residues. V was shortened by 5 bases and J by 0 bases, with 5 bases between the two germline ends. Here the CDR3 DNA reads TGTGCCAGCAGTCAGAATAGCAATCAGCCCCAGCATTTT. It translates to CASSQNSNQPQHF.

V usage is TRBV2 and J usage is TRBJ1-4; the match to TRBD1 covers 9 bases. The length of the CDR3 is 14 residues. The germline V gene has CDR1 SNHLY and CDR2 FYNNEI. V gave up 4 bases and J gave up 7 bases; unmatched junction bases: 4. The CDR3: CASSADRGSEKLFF. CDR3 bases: TGTGCCAGCAGTGCGGACAGGGGAAGTGAAAAACTGTTTTTT. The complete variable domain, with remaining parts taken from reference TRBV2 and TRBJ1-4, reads EPEVTQTPSHQVTQMGQEVILRCVPISNHLYFYWYRQILGQKVEFLVSFYNNEISEKSEIFDDQFSVERPDGSNFTLKIRSTKLEDSAMYFCASSADRGSEKLFFGSGTQLSVL.

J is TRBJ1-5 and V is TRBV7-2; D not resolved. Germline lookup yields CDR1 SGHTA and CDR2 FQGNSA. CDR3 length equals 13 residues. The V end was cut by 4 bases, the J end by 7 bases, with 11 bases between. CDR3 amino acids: CASSSGPGQPQHF. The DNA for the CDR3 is TGTGCCAGCAGCTCGGGTCCGGGGCAGCCCCAGCATTTT.